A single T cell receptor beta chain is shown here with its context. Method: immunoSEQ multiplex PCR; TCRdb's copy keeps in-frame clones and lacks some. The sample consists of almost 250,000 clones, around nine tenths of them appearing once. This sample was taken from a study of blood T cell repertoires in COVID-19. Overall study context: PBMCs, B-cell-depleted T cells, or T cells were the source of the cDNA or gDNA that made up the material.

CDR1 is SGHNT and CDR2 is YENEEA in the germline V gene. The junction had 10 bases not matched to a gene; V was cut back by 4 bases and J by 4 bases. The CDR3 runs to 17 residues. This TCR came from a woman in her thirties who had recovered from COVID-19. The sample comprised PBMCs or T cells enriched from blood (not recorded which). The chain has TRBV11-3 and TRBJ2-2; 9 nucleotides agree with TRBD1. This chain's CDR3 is CASSSTWDRDGTGELFF. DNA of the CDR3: TGTGCCAGCAGCTCGACCTGGGACAGGGATGGCACCGGGGAGCTGTTTTTT.